This T cell receptor (beta chain) was sequenced for a study of T cell responses to AZD1222 COVID-19 vaccine. As for the study in general: Second doses at about 4 or about 12 weeks were pooled.

The study's findings and limits: Repertoires were collected only later (after the peak T cell response had occurred). Spike was spanned by vaccine-associated CD4 TCRs, with dominance at 160-218 and 743-854. Just a handful of AZD1222 recipients were seropositive at baseline.

This CDR3 contains 15 residues. Per the germline V gene, CDR1 is LGHDT and CDR2 is YNNKEL (reference sequence). Trimming left V 3 bases short and J 0 bases short, with 9 bases between. Details on this clone: Its antigen is still unknown.

TCRdb keeps only in-frame clones here, not all; method: immunoSEQ multiplex PCR. The sample consists of 150,000 or so clones, 90% to 95% of them appearing once. The receptor comes from an adult in good health. The sample in question was peripheral blood, obtained on day 0 of AZD1222 vaccination. V usage is TRBV3-1 (or the pseudogene TRBV3-2) and J usage is TRBJ1-3; no reliable D call. CDR3 bases: TGTGCCAGCAGCCACCCGCCTAGCTCTGGAAACACCATATATTTT. Translated, it gives CASSHPPSSGNTIYF.